This record looks at one T cell receptor (beta chain) sequence and its context. Methods used by the authors: Scientists estimated how many nucleated cells there were by amplifying reference gene primers. Sequenced by immunoSEQ multiplex PCR; TCRdb stores in-frame clones only, minus some. That table gives V, J and clone size, and the DNA gave D and trimming. The table records nearly 250,000 clones, approximately 80% of them present only once. CDR3 length equals 12 residues. Unmatched junction bases numbered 1, after V lost 7 bases and J lost 7 bases. Germline V CDR1 and CDR2: ENHRY, SYGVKD. These data come from a study of blood T cell repertoires in COVID-19. Whole-study context: Sites across the United States, Italy and Spain contributed samples from acute and convalescent COVID-19. Nucleic acid was either cDNA or gDNA, and it came from T cells, B-cell-depleted T cells, or PBMCs.

This receptor was identified in a woman of 80 years or more with acute or convalescent COVID-19. Sequencing used peripheral blood. The chain combines TRBV10-3 with TRBJ1-6; TRBD1 aligns across 7 bases. The CDR3 loop is CAITTGNSPLHF. The DNA for the CDR3 is TGTGCCATCACGACAGGGAATTCACCCCTCCACTTT.